Listed below are T cell receptor beta chains from one sample, sequenced in a study of OX40 agonist ivuxolimab in advanced cancers. Generated by immunoSEQ multiplex PCR, the TCRdb table keeps only in-frame clones and is missing some. Among fewer than 85,000 clones, around 80% were seen once, and the ten largest hold roughly 5.4%. The material sequenced was CD4+ or CD8+ T cells sorted from blood, taken in a trial of the OX40 agonist ivuxolimab. The source is an adult with an advanced solid tumor such as melanoma, head and neck, liver or kidney cancer. Both conserved end residues are part of each CDR3. A D gene is named only where the DNA matches it firmly.

TRBJ1-4 | TRBV7-2 | . | CASSLNRRSATNEKLFF
TRBJ1-1 | TRBV18 | . | CASSPNLEAFF
TRBJ2-2 | TRBV27 | TRBD2 | CASRTSDDTGELFF
TRBJ1-5 | TRBV30 | . | CAWSYGHSNQPQHF
TRBJ2-1 | TRBV19 | TRBD2 | CASIQTSGTYNEQFF
TRBJ2-3 | TRBV7-7 | . | CASSLRGGGADTQYF
TRBJ1-4 | TRBV15 | . | CATSSGGGSNEKLFF
TRBJ1-1 | TRBV7-2 | . | CASSLRGRSDRNTEAFF
TRBJ1-4 | TRBV28 | . | CASSLYGRGTTNEKLFF
TRBJ2-1 | TRBV18 | TRBD2 | CASSPPGGTYNEQFF
TRBJ2-6 | TRBV9 | . | CASSSISGANVLTF
TRBJ1-6 | TRBV19 | . | CASSISQGRNSPLHF
TRBJ2-7 | TRBV10-2 | . | CASSSQGYEQYF
TRBJ1-3 | TRBV9 | . | CASSVRDGSIGTIYF
TRBJ2-5 | TRBV6-5 | . | CASRRRLGGQETQYF
TRBJ2-5 | TRBV5-1 | TRBD1 | CASSLGDRAKTQYF
TRBJ2-3 | TRBV5-5 | TRBD2 | CASSWGLAASTDTQYF
TRBJ1-1 | TRBV25-1 | TRBD1 | CASSLSRGRKRTEAFF
TRBJ1-2 | TRBV7-9 | TRBD1 | CASSLTGVEGYTF
TRBJ2-4 | TRBV25-1 | . | CASSESGRKNIQYF
TRBJ2-2 | TRBV19 | . | CASSMRQRGELFF
TRBJ2-2 | TRBV7-6 | . | CASSFSGTNTGELFF
TRBJ1-1 | TRBV6-5 | . | CASSYSTAQGAFF
TRBJ1-2 | TRBV6-5 | . | CASRPLLGGHYGYTF
TRBJ1-1 | TRBV6-1 | . | CASLPGITEAFF
TRBJ2-2 | TRBV10-2 | . | CASSETRRELFF
TRBJ2-3 | TRBV5-1 | . | CASSLMGSGAPDTQYF